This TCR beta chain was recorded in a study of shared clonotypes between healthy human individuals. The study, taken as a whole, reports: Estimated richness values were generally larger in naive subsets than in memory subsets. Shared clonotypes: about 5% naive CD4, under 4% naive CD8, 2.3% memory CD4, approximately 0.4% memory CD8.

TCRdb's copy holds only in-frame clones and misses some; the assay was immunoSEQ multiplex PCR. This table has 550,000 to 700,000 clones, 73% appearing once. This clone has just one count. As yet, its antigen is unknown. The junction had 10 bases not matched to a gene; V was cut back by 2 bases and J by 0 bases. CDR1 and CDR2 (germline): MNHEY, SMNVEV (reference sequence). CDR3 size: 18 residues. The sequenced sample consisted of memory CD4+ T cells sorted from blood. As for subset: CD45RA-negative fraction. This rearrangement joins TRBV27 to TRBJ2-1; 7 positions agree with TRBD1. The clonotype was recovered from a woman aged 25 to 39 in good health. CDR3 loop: CASSLARGRASSYNEQFF. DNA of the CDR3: TGTGCCAGCAGTTTAGCGAGGGGGCGGGCTAGCTCCTACAATGAGCAGTTCTTC.